A selection of T cell receptor beta chains follows, all from one sample in a study of T cells after yellow fever vaccination. TCRdb reanalysed the 5' RACE reads using MiXCR and keeps one entry per CDR3 protein. The table shows 610,000 or so distinct CDR3 sequences, with 12% occurring only once. Here the sequenced sample was PBMCs, taken on the day of the yellow fever booster vaccination. The receptors shown here come from a man aged 25-45 years who received the YFV17D yellow fever vaccine. Each CDR3 is given with its conserved first and last residue. D genes are given only for firm matches. Not every row has a clone size; where given, it reads once, few, many or a size class.

>.|.|TRBJ1-1|TRBV10-1
CASSESRRSEAFF
TGCGCCAGCAGTGAGTCCCGACGGTCTGAAGCTTTCTTT
>many|.|TRBJ2-7|TRBV6-2/TRBV6-3
CASSYSHYEQYF
TGTGCCAGCAGTTACTCCCACTACGAGCAGTACTTC
>many|.|TRBJ2-5|TRBV7-8
CASSLVGRLRTQYF
TGTGCCAGCAGCTTGGTAGGCCGGCTGAGGACCCAGTACTTC
>few|.|TRBJ2-7|TRBV27
CASSLSSLREQYF
TGTGCCAGCAGTTTATCGAGCCTTAGGGAGCAGTACTTC
>.|TRBD2|TRBJ2-6|TRBV11-2
CASSLDGGGPSSGANVLTF
TGTGCCAGCAGCTTAGATGGCGGGGGTCCGAGCTCTGGGGCCAACGTCCTGACTTTC
>many|.|TRBJ1-1|TRBV5-1
CASSLELTARVGTEAFF
TGCGCCAGCAGCTTGGAATTGACCGCCAGAGTTGGTACTGAAGCTTTCTTT
>few|TRBD1|TRBJ2-5|TRBV7-2
CASSLNSGGLETQYF
TGTGCCAGCAGCTTAAATTCAGGGGGCTTAGAGACCCAGTACTTC
>.|TRBD1|TRBJ1-2|TRBV28
CASSPGTGFLLSF
TGTGCCAGCAGTCCGGGGACAGGATTTTTACTATCCTTC
>.|.|TRBJ2-1|TRBV15
CATSRGGLPSYNEQFF
TGTGCCACCAGCAGAGGTGGTCTCCCCTCCTACAATGAGCAGTTCTTC
>.|TRBD2|TRBJ2-3|TRBV15
CATSRGLAATDTQYF
TGTGCCACCAGCAGAGGACTAGCGGCCACAGATACGCAGTATTTT
>few|.|TRBJ2-1|TRBV27
CASSSTPTATYNEQFF
TGTGCCAGCAGTTCCACCCCGACAGCAACCTACAATGAGCAGTTCTTC
>.|.|TRBJ1-5|TRBV7-2
CASSLAPTEGSNQPQHF
TGTGCCAGCAGCTTAGCACCGACGGAGGGGAGCAATCAGCCCCAGCATTTT
>few|TRBD1|TRBJ2-6|TRBV18
CASSYRDRVWSGANVLTF
TGTGCCAGCTCATACCGGGACAGGGTATGGTCTGGGGCCAACGTCCTGACTTTC
>few|.|TRBJ2-3|TRBV24-1
CATSDATGATDTQYF
TGTGCCACCAGTGATGCGACGGGGGCCACAGATACGCAGTATTTT
>few|TRBD1|TRBJ2-1|TRBV11-3
CASSLGQEYNEQFF
TGTGCCAGCAGCTTGGGACAGGAGTACAATGAGCAGTTCTTC
>few|TRBD1|TRBJ2-1|TRBV28
CASESPGTGDHEQFF
TGTGCCAGCGAAAGTCCCGGGACAGGGGACCATGAGCAGTTCTTC
>.|.|TRBJ1-1|TRBV5-1
CASSLAEDSNLVTEAFF
TGCGCCAGCAGCTTGGCTGAGGACAGCAACTTAGTCACTGAAGCTTTCTTT
>.|TRBD1|TRBJ2-4|TRBV19
CASNSPGQTKNIQYF
TGTGCCAGTAATTCTCCGGGACAGACTAAAAACATTCAGTACTTC
>few|.|TRBJ2-1|TRBV12-5
CASGLAEGGMAGPSYNEQFF
TGTGCTAGTGGTTTGGCCGAAGGGGGCATGGCGGGACCCTCCTACAATGAGCAGTTCTTC
>few|.|TRBJ2-3|TRBV7-3
CASSLSMSSDTQYF
TGTGCCAGCAGCTTAAGTATGAGCTCAGATACGCAGTATTTT
>few|.|TRBJ2-3|TRBV30
CAWSVLPLGGGDTQYF
TGTGCCTGGAGTGTACTACCATTGGGGGGTGGGGATACGCAGTATTTT
>many|.|TRBJ2-3|TRBV3-1
CASSPGSDTDTQYF
TGTGCCAGCAGCCCCGGTAGCGACACAGATACGCAGTATTTT
>.|.|TRBJ2-1|TRBV27
CASSLEGGVHNEQFF
TGTGCCAGCAGTTTGGAAGGGGGAGTCCACAATGAGCAGTTCTTC
>few|.|TRBJ2-5|TRBV5-1
CASSMDGRRQETQYF
TGCGCCAGCAGCATGGACGGACGCCGCCAAGAGACCCAGTACTTC
>few|.|TRBJ2-3|TRBV12-3/TRBV12-4
CASTGAGPDTQYF
TGTGCCAGCACTGGAGCCGGCCCAGATACGCAGTATTTT
>few|.|TRBJ2-3|TRBV6-5
CASRYRMGATDTQYF
TGTGCCAGCCGCTACAGGATGGGGGCCACAGATACGCAGTATTTT
>few|.|TRBJ2-1|TRBV5-1
CASSLLINEQFF
TGCGCCAGCAGCTTGTTGATCAATGAGCAGTTCTTC
>.|.|TRBJ2-7|TRBV29-1
CSVIDSPYEQYF
TGCAGCGTAATCGACTCGCCGTACGAGCAGTACTTC
>.|.|TRBJ2-1|TRBV20-1
CSARWTAPSSYNEQFF
TGCAGTGCTAGATGGACAGCACCCAGCTCCTACAATGAGCAGTTCTTC
>.|.|TRBJ2-2|TRBV7-2
CASSLAVLNTGELFF
TGTGCCAGCAGCTTAGCAGTCCTGAACACCGGGGAGCTGTTTTTT
>few|.|TRBJ2-5|TRBV5-1
CASSLLGVGQETQYF
TGCGCCAGCAGCTTGCTAGGGGTGGGCCAAGAGACCCAGTACTTC
>.|TRBD2|TRBJ2-2|TRBV5-4
CASSLDLADLTGELFF
TGTGCCAGCAGCTTGGACCTAGCGGACCTCACCGGGGAGCTGTTTTTT
>few|TRBD1|TRBJ1-2|TRBV11-2
CASSFSGGDGYTF
TGTGCCAGCAGCTTTTCAGGGGGCGACGGCTACACCTTC
>few|TRBD2|TRBJ2-3|TRBV3-1
CASSQAPGLGADTQYF
TGTGCCAGCAGCCAAGCCCCGGGACTAGGAGCGGATACGCAGTATTTT
>.|.|TRBJ2-7|TRBV20-1
CSARVLDGRYEQYF
TGCAGTGCTAGAGTCTTGGACGGAAGATACGAGCAGTACTTC
>.|TRBD1|TRBJ2-7|TRBV28
CASTRTGSSYEQYF
TGTGCCAGCACCCGGACAGGGTCCTCCTACGAGCAGTACTTC
>.|.|TRBJ2-7|TRBV3-1
CACSLLAESSYEQYF
TGTGCCTGCAGCCTTTTAGCGGAGAGCTCCTACGAGCAGTACTTC
>.|.|TRBJ2-1|TRBV6-2/TRBV6-3
CASRDPAFGWNEQFF
TGTGCCAGCAGGGACCCCGCCTTTGGGTGGAATGAGCAGTTCTTC
>.|.|TRBJ2-1|TRBV4-2
CASSPGLLCWGYNEQFF
TGTGCCAGCAGCCCCGGGCTTCTCTGCTGGGGATACAATGAGCAGTTCTTC
>many|TRBD2|TRBJ2-7|TRBV20-1
CSAPTSGSYEQYF
TGCAGTGCCCCGACTAGCGGGAGCTACGAGCAGTACTTC
>few|TRBD2|TRBJ2-2|TRBV3-1
CASSQTSGSTGELFF
TGTGCCAGCAGCCAAACTAGCGGGAGCACCGGGGAGCTGTTTTTT
>few|.|TRBJ2-3|TRBV5-1
CASSPRGAGGSTDTQYF
TGCGCCAGCAGCCCACGAGGCGCTGGCGGGAGCACAGATACGCAGTATTTT
>many|.|TRBJ2-1|TRBV7-2
CASSPGSYNEQFF
TGTGCCAGCAGCCCCGGCTCCTACAATGAGCAGTTCTTC
>many|TRBD1|TRBJ1-5|TRBV27
CASSPGAGGQPQHF
TGTGCCAGCAGTCCTGGGGCAGGGGGTCAGCCCCAGCATTTT
>many|.|TRBJ1-1|TRBV5-1
CASSLVGDPGTEAFF
TGCGCCAGCAGCTTGGTTGGGGACCCGGGCACTGAAGCTTTCTTT
>few|TRBD1|TRBJ2-3|TRBV20-1
CSATGVRRDRAGDTQYF
TGCAGTGCTACGGGGGTCCGCCGGGACAGGGCCGGAGATACGCAGTATTTT
>many|.|TRBJ1-5|TRBV7-2
CASSPPGPGGQPQHF
TGTGCCAGCAGCCCCCCGGGGCCCGGGGGTCAGCCCCAGCATTTT
>.|TRBD1|TRBJ2-1|TRBV7-2
CASSSGQLNEQFF
TGTGCCAGCAGCTCGGGACAGTTGAATGAGCAGTTCTTC
>.|TRBD1|TRBJ1-5|TRBV5-1
CASSLVGQANQPQHF
TGCGCCAGCAGCTTGGTGGGACAGGCGAATCAGCCCCAGCATTTT
>few|.|TRBJ2-3|TRBV9
CASSARLGSTDTQYF
TGTGCCAGCAGCGCCCGGCTGGGAAGCACAGATACGCAGTATTTT
>few|.|TRBJ2-3|TRBV24-1
CATSVPGSDTQYF
TGTGCCACCAGTGTTCCGGGTTCAGATACGCAGTATTTT
>.|TRBD2|TRBJ2-3|TRBV7-6
CASSFGTNTDMQYF
TGTGCCAGCAGCTTCGGGACTAACACAGATATGCAGTATTTT
>few|.|TRBJ2-7|TRBV12-3/TRBV12-4
CASSRPAGRVNYEQYF
TGTGCCAGCAGCCGCCCGGCAGGACGCGTAAACTACGAGCAGTACTTC
>few|TRBD2|TRBJ2-5|TRBV20-1
CSATLTSGQETQYF
TGCAGTGCTACCCTTACTAGCGGCCAAGAGACCCAGTACTTC
>many|.|TRBJ2-1|TRBV20-1
CSVLDVNEQFF
TGCAGTGTCCTCGATGTGAATGAGCAGTTCTTC
>.|.|TRBJ2-7|TRBV2
CASSVNSAYEQYF
TGTGCCAGCAGTGTGAACAGTGCCTACGAGCAGTACTTC
>few|.|TRBJ1-1|TRBV6-2/TRBV6-3
CASSPPGGTEAFF
TGTGCCAGCAGTCCTCCCGGGGGTACTGAAGCTTTCTTT
>.|.|TRBJ1-2|TRBV20-1
CSAFPTADYGYTF
TGCAGTGCATTCCCGACCGCTGACTATGGCTACACCTTC
>.|.|TRBJ2-3|TRBV12-3/TRBV12-4
CASSLLASFVDTQYF
TGTGCCAGCAGTTTATTGGCTAGCTTTGTAGATACGCAGTATTTT